Described below is a single T cell receptor beta chain sequence and its context. CDR1 and CDR2 (germline): ENHRY, SYGVKD. This CDR3 is 15 amino acids long. V shed 5 bases and J 2 bases; nucleotides not matched to a gene: 7. Each CDR3 protein is one row after TCRdb ran MiXCR on the RT-PCR reads. The sample holds about 680,000 distinct CDR3 sequences, over 12% seen once. The clonotype originates from a female donor in good health, serving as a healthy control. The rearrangement uses TRBV10-3 and TRBJ2-3; 7 nucleotides align to TRBD2. The sequenced material came from memory CD4+ T cells from blood. The CDR3, as DNA: TGTGCCATCAGTTTGGCGGGGGAGATCACAGATACGCAGTATTTT. Protein product: CAISLAGEITDTQYF.